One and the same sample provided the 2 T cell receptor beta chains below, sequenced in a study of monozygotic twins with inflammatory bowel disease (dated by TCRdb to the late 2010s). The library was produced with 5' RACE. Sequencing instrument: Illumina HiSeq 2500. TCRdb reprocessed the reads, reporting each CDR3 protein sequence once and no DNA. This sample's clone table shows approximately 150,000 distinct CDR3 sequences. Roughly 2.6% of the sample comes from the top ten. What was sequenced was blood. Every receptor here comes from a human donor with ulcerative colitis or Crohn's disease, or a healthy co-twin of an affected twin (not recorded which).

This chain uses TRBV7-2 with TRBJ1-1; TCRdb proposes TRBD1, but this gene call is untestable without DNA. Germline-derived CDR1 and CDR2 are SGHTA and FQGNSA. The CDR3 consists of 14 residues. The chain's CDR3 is CASSLETENTEAFF. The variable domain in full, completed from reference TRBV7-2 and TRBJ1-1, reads GAGVSQSPSNKVTEKGKDVELRCDPISGHTALYWYRQSLGQGLEFLIYFQGNSAPDKSGLPSDRFSAERTGGSVSTLTIQRTQQEDSAVYLCASSLETENTEAFFGQGTRLTVV.

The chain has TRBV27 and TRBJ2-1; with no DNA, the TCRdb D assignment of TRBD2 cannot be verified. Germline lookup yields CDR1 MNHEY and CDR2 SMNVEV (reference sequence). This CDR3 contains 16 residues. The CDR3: CASSLSPAGGVHEQFF.